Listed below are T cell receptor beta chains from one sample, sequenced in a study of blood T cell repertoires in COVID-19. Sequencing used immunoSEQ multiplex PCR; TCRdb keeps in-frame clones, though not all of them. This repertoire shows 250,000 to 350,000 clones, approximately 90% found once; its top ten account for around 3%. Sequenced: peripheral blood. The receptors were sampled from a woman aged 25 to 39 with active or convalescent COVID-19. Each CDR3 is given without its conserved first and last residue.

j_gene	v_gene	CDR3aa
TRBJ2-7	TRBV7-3	ASSLTGTGVDEQY
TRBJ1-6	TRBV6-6	ASSSPQGKDNSPLH
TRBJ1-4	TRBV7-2	ASSPDSGIEKLF
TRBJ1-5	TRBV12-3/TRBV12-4	ASGQGKNQPQH
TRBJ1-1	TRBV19	ASSIGGPRNTEAF
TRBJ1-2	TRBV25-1	ASSDPRLPGPYGYT
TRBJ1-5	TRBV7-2	ASSLEAGRPYSNQPQH
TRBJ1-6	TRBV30	AWRAGTTYNSPLH
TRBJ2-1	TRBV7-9	ASSLQGQGAIDNEQF
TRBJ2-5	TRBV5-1	ASSRVIPGQGTETQY
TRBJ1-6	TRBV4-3	ASSQDRSSEYNSPLH
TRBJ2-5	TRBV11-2	ASSPSRSGQGTQY
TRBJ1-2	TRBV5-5	ASSTQPGLPSNYGYT
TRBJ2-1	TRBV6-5	AISGDGSSYNEQF
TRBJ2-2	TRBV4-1	ASSREITGTNTGELF
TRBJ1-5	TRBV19	ASSTGFGQTYSNQPQH
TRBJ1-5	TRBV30	ACRDRDSSNQPQH
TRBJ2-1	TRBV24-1	ATSDLSRSSYNEQF
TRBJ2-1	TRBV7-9	ASSPRQYNEQF
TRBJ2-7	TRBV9	ASSATAGGLYEQY
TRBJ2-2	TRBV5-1	ASDTGYTGELF
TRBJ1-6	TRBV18	ASSPTGGEPLH
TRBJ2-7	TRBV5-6	ASSSSGGLVYEQY
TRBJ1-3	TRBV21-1	ASSNGSWGECGNTIY
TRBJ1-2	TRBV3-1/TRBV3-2	ASSQAGGGYT
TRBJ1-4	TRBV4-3	ASSQDRAGAGEKLF
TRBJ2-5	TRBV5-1	ASSLGPSGVTQETQY
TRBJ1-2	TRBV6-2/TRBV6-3	ASSRTGVNYGYT
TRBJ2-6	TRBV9	ASSVSSGANVLT
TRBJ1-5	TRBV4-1	ASSQRWAGGTGNQPQH
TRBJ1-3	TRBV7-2	ASSPGTGSGNTIY
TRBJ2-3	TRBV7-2	ASSLVGLAGTDTQY
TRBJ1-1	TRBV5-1	ASNPTADTEAF
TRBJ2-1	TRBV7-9	ASSSDNSNEQF
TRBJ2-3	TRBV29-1	SFGSDTQY
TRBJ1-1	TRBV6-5	ASSYSGGATEAF
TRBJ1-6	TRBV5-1	ASSWGDRGRTNDSPLH
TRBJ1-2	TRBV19	ASREWDRPNYGYT
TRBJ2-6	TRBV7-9	ASSLGWAPSGANVLT
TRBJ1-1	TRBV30	AWSTTGGTEAF
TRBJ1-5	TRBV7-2	ASSSPRGFSGNNQPQH
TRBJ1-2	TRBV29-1	SVLVRDGYT
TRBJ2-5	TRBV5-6	ASSFLTSDTETQY
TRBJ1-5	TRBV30	AWSGGQASNQPQH
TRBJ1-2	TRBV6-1	ASSEAQGSGGYT
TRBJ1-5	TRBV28	ASSSKRFRGPQH
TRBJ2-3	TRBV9	ASSSGGLASTDTQY
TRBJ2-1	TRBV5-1	ASSQDSYNEQF
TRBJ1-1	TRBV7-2	ASSSRKQGTEAF
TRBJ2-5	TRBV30	ACQIAGWETQY
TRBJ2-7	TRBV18	ASSPIGQGSYEQY
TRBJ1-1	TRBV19	ASRTREGNTEAF
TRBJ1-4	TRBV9	ASSDPRDRVEDEKLF
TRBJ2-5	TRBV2	ASRVDRGQGTQY
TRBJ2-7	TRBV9	ASSVGAGGDLYEQY
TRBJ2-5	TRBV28	ASSPLGQGKQETQY
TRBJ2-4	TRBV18	ASSLGTSGGNIQY